This TCR beta chain was retrieved from a study of CD4+ T cells in melanoma. Study-wide findings and caveats: Neoantigen-specific CD4+ T cells in melanoma reportedly had diverse differentiation states. CD8+ T cell, macrophage and B cell function reportedly correlated with neoantigen-specific CD4+ T cells.

TCRdb's table, derived via immunoSEQ multiplex PCR, lists solely in-frame clones and lacks some. The sample records 55,000 or so clones, approximately 70% being singletons. The V gene's germline CDR1 is SGHVS and CDR2 FQNEAQ. This CDR3 is 15 amino acids long. V lost 5 bases, J lost 6 bases, and 8 bases stayed unmatched. On this clone: Its antigen is not known.

This TCR was sampled from a human donor with melanoma. This rearrangement joins TRBV7-8 to TRBJ2-1; TRBD2 aligns across 9 bases. The sequenced material came from tumor tissue. In DNA, the CDR3 is TGTGCCAGCAGCCGTAGCGGGGGTATTTCCAATGAGCAGTTCTTC. This encodes CASSRSGGISNEQFF.